These T cell receptor beta chains were read from a single sample in a study of CD8 T cells in Susac syndrome. MiXCR, run by TCRdb on the immunoSEQ multiplex PCR reads, gives a single entry per CDR3 protein. The repertoire includes around 280,000 distinct CDR3 sequences, 90% to 95% of them detected once, and 0.065% sits in the top ten. The material sequenced was CD4+ T cells from PBMCs. These receptors were obtained from a human donor with multiple sclerosis. CDR3s include the opening cysteine and the closing phenylalanine or tryptophan. The order of the fields is CDR3 length, D gene, V gene, J gene, clone size, CDR3 DNA, CDR3 protein. A D gene is named only where the DNA matches it firmly. Clone size is shown for a subset of rows, as once, few, many or a class of expanded clone.

cdr3_length: 15; d_call: TRBD1; v_call: TRBV27; j_call: TRBJ1-1; clone_size: NA; cdr3_nt: TGTGCCAGCAGTTTGACAGGGGACATGAACACTGAAGCTTTCTTT; cdr3_aa: CASSLTGDMNTEAFF
cdr3_length: 15; d_call: NA; v_call: TRBV7-2; j_call: TRBJ2-5; clone_size: NA; cdr3_nt: TGTGCCAGCAGCTTAGGGTGGAGGGCAGGGGAGACCCAGTACTTC; cdr3_aa: CASSLGWRAGETQYF
cdr3_length: 16; d_call: NA; v_call: TRBV7-2; j_call: TRBJ2-7; clone_size: NA; cdr3_nt: TGTGCCAGCAGCTTAGTCAGCGAATTTAGTTTCTACGAGCAGTACTTC; cdr3_aa: CASSLVSEFSFYEQYF
cdr3_length: 16; d_call: TRBD2; v_call: TRBV2; j_call: TRBJ2-7; clone_size: NA; cdr3_nt: TGTGCCAGCAGTCGCGGACTAGCGGGAGAGGTAGACGAGCAGTACTTC; cdr3_aa: CASSRGLAGEVDEQYF
cdr3_length: 14; d_call: NA; v_call: TRBV19; j_call: TRBJ1-3; clone_size: NA; cdr3_nt: TGTGCCAGTAGTTTCATGAGCTCTGGAAACACCATATATTTT; cdr3_aa: CASSFMSSGNTIYF
cdr3_length: 13; d_call: NA; v_call: TRBV20-1; j_call: TRBJ1-4; clone_size: NA; cdr3_nt: TGCAGTGCTAGTGCAGCCCCTAATGAAAAACTGTTTTTT; cdr3_aa: CSASAAPNEKLFF
cdr3_length: 17; d_call: TRBD2; v_call: TRBV4-1; j_call: TRBJ2-1; clone_size: NA; cdr3_nt: TGCGCCAGCAGCCTCTCTATGACTAGCGGGAGGTACAATGAGCAGTTCTTC; cdr3_aa: CASSLSMTSGRYNEQFF
cdr3_length: 12; d_call: TRBD1; v_call: TRBV12-3/TRBV12-4; j_call: TRBJ2-7; clone_size: NA; cdr3_nt: TGTGCCAGCAGAGGACAGGGGCACGAGCAGTACTTC; cdr3_aa: CASRGQGHEQYF
cdr3_length: 15; d_call: NA; v_call: TRBV5-4; j_call: TRBJ1-1; clone_size: NA; cdr3_nt: TGTGCCAGCAGCTCCCTGGACAGAATGAACACTGAAGCTTTCTTT; cdr3_aa: CASSSLDRMNTEAFF
cdr3_length: 16; d_call: TRBD1; v_call: TRBV7-8; j_call: TRBJ2-1; clone_size: NA; cdr3_nt: TGTGCCAGCAGCTTATGGCCCGGGACAGCTTACAATGAGCAGTTCTTC; cdr3_aa: CASSLWPGTAYNEQFF
cdr3_length: 20; d_call: TRBD2; v_call: TRBV7-8; j_call: TRBJ2-1; clone_size: NA; cdr3_nt: TGTGCCAGCAGCTTGGCTACTAGCGGGAGCGCTCCCAGGCGCTACAATGAGCAGTTCTTC; cdr3_aa: CASSLATSGSAPRRYNEQFF
cdr3_length: 14; d_call: NA; v_call: TRBV9; j_call: TRBJ1-1; clone_size: NA; cdr3_nt: TGTGCCAGCAGCGTAGGAGGACAGAACACTGAAGCTTTCTTT; cdr3_aa: CASSVGGQNTEAFF
cdr3_length: 12; d_call: NA; v_call: TRBV7-9; j_call: TRBJ2-1; clone_size: NA; cdr3_nt: TGTGCCAGCAGCTTAGCGTCATCTGAGCAGTTCTTC; cdr3_aa: CASSLASSEQFF
cdr3_length: 11; d_call: NA; v_call: TRBV20-1; j_call: TRBJ2-3; clone_size: NA; cdr3_nt: TGCAGTGCTGCGGGCACAGATACGCAGTATTTT; cdr3_aa: CSAAGTDTQYF
cdr3_length: 17; d_call: NA; v_call: TRBV6-2/TRBV6-3; j_call: TRBJ2-5; clone_size: once; cdr3_nt: TGTGCCAGCAGTCTCGAAGCGAGGGGAGTTAGTCAAGAGACCCAGTACTTC; cdr3_aa: CASSLEARGVSQETQYF
cdr3_length: 17; d_call: TRBD1; v_call: TRBV30; j_call: TRBJ2-2; clone_size: NA; cdr3_nt: TGTGCCTGGACCCTGGACAGGGGGAGCGCGAACACCGGGGAGCTGTTTTTT; cdr3_aa: CAWTLDRGSANTGELFF
cdr3_length: 16; d_call: NA; v_call: TRBV3-1; j_call: TRBJ2-3; clone_size: NA; cdr3_nt: TGTGCCAGCAGCCAAGCCAGGGGGGGGTGGACAGATACGCAGTATTTT; cdr3_aa: CASSQARGGWTDTQYF
cdr3_length: 16; d_call: TRBD2; v_call: TRBV4-3; j_call: TRBJ2-7; clone_size: NA; cdr3_nt: TGCGCCAGCAGCCTATCCCGGACTAGCGGGAGGATCGAGCAGTACTTC; cdr3_aa: CASSLSRTSGRIEQYF
cdr3_length: 15; d_call: NA; v_call: TRBV6-6; j_call: TRBJ2-7; clone_size: NA; cdr3_nt: TGTGCCAGCACCTCCCCCCGTTCCGGGCACTACGAGCAGTACTTC; cdr3_aa: CASTSPRSGHYEQYF
cdr3_length: 14; d_call: TRBD2; v_call: TRBV20-1; j_call: TRBJ2-5; clone_size: once; cdr3_nt: TGCAGTGCCGAACTAGCGAGTTGGCAAGAGACCCAGTACTTC; cdr3_aa: CSAELASWQETQYF
cdr3_length: 12; d_call: NA; v_call: TRBV19; j_call: TRBJ1-1; clone_size: NA; cdr3_nt: TGTGCCAGTAGTGCGCCCCCCACTGAAGCTTTCTTT; cdr3_aa: CASSAPPTEAFF
cdr3_length: 12; d_call: NA; v_call: TRBV5-1; j_call: TRBJ2-5; clone_size: NA; cdr3_nt: TGCGCCAGCAGCTCCTCCGTGGAGACCCAGTACTTC; cdr3_aa: CASSSSVETQYF
cdr3_length: 11; d_call: NA; v_call: TRBV29-1; j_call: TRBJ2-7; clone_size: few; cdr3_nt: TGCAGCGTCGAAGGTACCTACGAGCAGTACTTC; cdr3_aa: CSVEGTYEQYF